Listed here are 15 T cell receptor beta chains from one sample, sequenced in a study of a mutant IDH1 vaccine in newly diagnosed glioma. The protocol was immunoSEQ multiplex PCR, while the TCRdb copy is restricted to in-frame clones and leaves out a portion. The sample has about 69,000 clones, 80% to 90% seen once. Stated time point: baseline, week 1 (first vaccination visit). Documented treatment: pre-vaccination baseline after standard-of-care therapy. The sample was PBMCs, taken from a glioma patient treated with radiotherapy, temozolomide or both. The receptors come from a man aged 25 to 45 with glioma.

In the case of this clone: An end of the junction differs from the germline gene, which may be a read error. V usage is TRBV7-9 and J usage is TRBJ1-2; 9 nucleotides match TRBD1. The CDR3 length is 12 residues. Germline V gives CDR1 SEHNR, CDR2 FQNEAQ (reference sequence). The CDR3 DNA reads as TGTGCCAGCAGCTTAGGAGGGACAGGGTATCACTTC. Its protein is CASSLGGTGYHF. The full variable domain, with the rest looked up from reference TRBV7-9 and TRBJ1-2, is DTGVSQNPRHKITKRGQNVTFRCDPISEHNRLYWYRQTLGQGPEFLTYFQNEAQLEKSRLLSDRFSAERPKGSFSTLEIQRTEQGDSAMYLCASSLGGTGYHFGSGTRLTVV.

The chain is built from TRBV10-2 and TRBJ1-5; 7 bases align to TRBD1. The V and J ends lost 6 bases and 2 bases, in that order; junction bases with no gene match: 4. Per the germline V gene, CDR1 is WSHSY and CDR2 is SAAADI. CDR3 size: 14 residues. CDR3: CASRRGQGNQPQHF. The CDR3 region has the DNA TGCGCCAGCAGGAGGGGGCAGGGCAATCAGCCCCAGCATTTT.

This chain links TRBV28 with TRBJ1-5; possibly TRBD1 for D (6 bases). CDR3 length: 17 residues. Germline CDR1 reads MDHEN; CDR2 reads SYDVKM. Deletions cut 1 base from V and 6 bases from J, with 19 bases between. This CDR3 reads CASSLLDLVGAGQPQHF. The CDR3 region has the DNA TGTGCCAGCAGTTTATTAGATCTGGTGGGGGCGGGTCAGCCCCAGCATTTT.

In nucleotides, the CDR3 is TGTGCCAGCAGCCAATTAATAGGGGGCGCACATGGCTACACCTTC. Residues: CASSQLIGGAHGYTF. This rearrangement joins TRBV5-6 to TRBJ1-2; 7 bases line up with TRBD1. With 4 bases clipped from V and 6 bases from J, the junction kept 12 bases outside the gene matches. Germline CDR1 and CDR2: SGHDT and YYEEEE. The CDR3 has 15 residues.

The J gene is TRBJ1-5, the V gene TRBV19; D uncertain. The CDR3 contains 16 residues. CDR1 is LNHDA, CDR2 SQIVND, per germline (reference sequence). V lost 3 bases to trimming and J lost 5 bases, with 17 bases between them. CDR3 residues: CASSIIVGRLDQPQHF. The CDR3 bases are TGTGCCAGTAGTATTATAGTAGGGCGGCTAGATCAGCCCCAGCATTTT. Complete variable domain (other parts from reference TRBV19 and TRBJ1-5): DGGITQSPKYLFRKEGQNVTLSCEQNLNHDAMYWYRQDPGQGLRLIYYSQIVNDFQKGDIAEGYSVSREKKESFPLTVTSAQKNPTAFYLCASSIIVGRLDQPQHFGDGTRLSIL.

The chain's CDR3 is CASSPYSGGRYEQYF. The CDR3 DNA is TGTGCCAGCTCACCATACTCGGGGGGCCGCTACGAGCAGTACTTC. The V call is TRBV18, the J call TRBJ2-7; D perhaps matches TRBD2 (7 bases). This CDR3 contains 15 residues. CDR1 KGHSH and CDR2 LQKENI come from the germline V gene. Trimming removed 2 bases from V and 3 bases from J, with 14 bases in between.

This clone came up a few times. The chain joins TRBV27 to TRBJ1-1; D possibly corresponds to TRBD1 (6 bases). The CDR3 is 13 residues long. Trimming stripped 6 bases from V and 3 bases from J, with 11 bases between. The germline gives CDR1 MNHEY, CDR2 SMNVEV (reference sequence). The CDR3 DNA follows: TGTGCCAGCAGGAGGGGGGTTGACACTGAAGCTTTCTTT. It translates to CASRRGVDTEAFF.

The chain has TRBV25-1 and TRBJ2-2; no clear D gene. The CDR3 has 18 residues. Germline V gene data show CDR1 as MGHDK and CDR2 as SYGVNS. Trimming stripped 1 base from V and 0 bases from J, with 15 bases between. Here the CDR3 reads CASSEFPLAGTNTGELFF. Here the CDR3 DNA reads TGTGCCAGCAGTGAATTCCCCCTGGCAGGTACGAACACCGGGGAGCTGTTTTTT.

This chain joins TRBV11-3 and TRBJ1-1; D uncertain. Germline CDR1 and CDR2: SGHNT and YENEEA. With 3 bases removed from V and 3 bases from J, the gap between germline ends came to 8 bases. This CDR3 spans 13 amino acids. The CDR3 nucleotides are TGTGCCAGCAGCTTTCAAATCGACACTGAAGCTTTCTTT. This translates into CASSFQIDTEAFF. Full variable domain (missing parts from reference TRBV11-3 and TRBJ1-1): EAGVVQSPRYKIIEKKQPVAFWCNPISGHNTLYWYLQNLGQGPELLIRYENEEAVDDSQLPKDRFSAERLKGVDSTLKIQPAELGDSAVYLCASSFQIDTEAFFGQGTRLTVV.

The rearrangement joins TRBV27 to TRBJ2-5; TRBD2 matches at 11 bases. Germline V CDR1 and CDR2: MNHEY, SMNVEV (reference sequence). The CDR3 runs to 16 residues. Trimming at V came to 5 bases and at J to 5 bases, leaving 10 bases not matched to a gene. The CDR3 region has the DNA TGTGCCAGCAGTCGCTATAGCGGGGGGGCTTCGGAGACCCAGTACTTC. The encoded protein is CASSRYSGGASETQYF.

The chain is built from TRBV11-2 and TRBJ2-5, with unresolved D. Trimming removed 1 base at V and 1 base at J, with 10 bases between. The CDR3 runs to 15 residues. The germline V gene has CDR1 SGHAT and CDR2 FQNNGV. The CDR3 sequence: CASSLGTHSQETQYF. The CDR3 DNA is TGTGCCAGCAGCTTAGGAACTCACTCCCAAGAGACCCAGTACTTC.

CDR3 nucleotide sequence: TGCGCCAGCAGCTCGGACAGGCTACCCCCCTACGAGCAGTACTTC. This gives the protein CASSSDRLPPYEQYF. The genes are TRBV5-1 and TRBJ2-7; TRBD1 aligns across 7 bases. The CDR3 contains 15 residues. Per the germline V gene, CDR1 is SGHRS and CDR2 is YFSETQ. After removal of 3 bases from V and 2 bases from J, the junction contained 8 bases not matched to a gene.

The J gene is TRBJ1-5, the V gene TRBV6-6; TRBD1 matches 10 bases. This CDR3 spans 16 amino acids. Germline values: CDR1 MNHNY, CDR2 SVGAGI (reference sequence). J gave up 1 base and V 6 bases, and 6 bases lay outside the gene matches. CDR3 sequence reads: CASRFPGQGSNQPQHF. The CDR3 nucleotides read TGTGCCAGCAGATTTCCGGGACAGGGGAGCAATCAGCCCCAGCATTTT.

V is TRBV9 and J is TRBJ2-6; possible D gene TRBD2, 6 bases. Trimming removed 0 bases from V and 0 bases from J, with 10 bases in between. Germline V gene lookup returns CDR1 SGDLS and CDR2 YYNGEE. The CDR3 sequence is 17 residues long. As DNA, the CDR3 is TGTGCCAGCAGCGTAGCGGCGGGATTCTCTGGGGCCAACGTCCTGACTTTC. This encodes CASSVAAGFSGANVLTF.

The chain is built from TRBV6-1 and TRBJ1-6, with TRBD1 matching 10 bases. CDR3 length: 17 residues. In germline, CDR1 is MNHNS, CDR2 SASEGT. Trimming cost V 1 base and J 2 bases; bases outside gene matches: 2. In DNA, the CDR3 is TGTGCCAGCAGTGAAGGACAGGGGGCCCCCTATAATTCACCCCTCCACTTT. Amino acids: CASSEGQGAPYNSPLHF.